These 16 T cell receptor beta chains were sequenced from one sample in a study of T cell repertoires in cytomegalovirus infection. In TCRdb, the reads were re-called with MiXCR into one record per CDR3 protein. The sample carries around 900,000 distinct CDR3 sequences, roughly 30% recorded once. The antigens these receptors bind are not known. Here the sequenced sample was cultured CD8+ T cells from PBMCs, taken from culture after CMV antigen stimulation. The receptors originated from a human donor in good health (CMV status not recorded). Some clones in this sample may be carry-over from other donors' samples.

The chain is built from TRBV20-1 and TRBJ2-1; 7 nucleotides line up with TRBD1. V shed 3 bases, J shed 4 bases, and the junction held 9 bases outside the gene matches. The CDR3 runs to 15 residues. Germline V gene sequence: CDR1 DFQATT, CDR2 SNEGSKA (reference sequence). The CDR3 spells CSARDPTGQYNEQFF. DNA for the CDR3: TGCAGTGCTAGGGACCCAACGGGACAGTACAATGAGCAGTTCTTC.

This clonotype has only one observation. A much larger clone differs from this one at a single base, so this may be a read error. V gene TRBV7-6 combines with J gene TRBJ1-1; no definite D call. This CDR3 is 14 amino acids long. In germline, CDR1 is SGHVS, CDR2 FNYEAQ. In DNA, the CDR3 is TGTGCCAGCAGCTTTGTGACCCGAGGCACTGAATCTTTCTTT. It translates to CASSFVTRGTESFF.

The chain links TRBV6-1 to TRBJ1-1; a weak D match, TRBD1 (6 bases). V was pared by 3 bases and J by 7 bases, with 12 bases between. CDR1 and CDR2 (germline): MNHNS, SASEGT. The CDR3 sequence is 13 residues long. The CDR3 nucleotides are TGTGCCAGCAGTGAGGGTCAGGGGATTGAAGCTTTCTTT. Amino acids: CASSEGQGIEAFF.

This clonotype was counted many times. This chain connects TRBV28 to TRBJ2-3, with a tentative D call TRBD1 (6 bases). The CDR3 spans 14 residues. CDR1 is MDHEN, CDR2 SYDVKM, per germline. The V and J ends lost 4 bases and 4 bases respectively, with 12 bases between them. The CDR3 region is CASSSANRADTQYF. CDR3 nucleotide sequence: TGTGCCAGCAGTTCAGCCAACAGGGCAGATACGCAGTATTTT.

The gene calls are TRBV6-5 and TRBJ2-7; tentatively, D is TRBD1 or TRBD2 (6 bases each). This CDR3 contains 13 residues. Per germline, CDR1 MNHEY and CDR2 SVGAGI. Trimming pared 8 bases from V and 0 bases from J, leaving 11 bases between. The CDR3 region is CASRGGLSYEQYF. The DNA for the CDR3 is TGTGCCAGCCGAGGGGGGCTCTCCTACGAGCAGTACTTC.

The genes are TRBV7-4 and TRBJ2-7, with D perhaps given as TRBD1 or TRBD2 (5 bases each). The CDR3 is 14 residues long. CDR1 is SGHVT and CDR2 is SQSDAQ in the germline V gene. CDR3 region: CANSLGRNTYEQYV. CDR3 DNA: TGTGCCAACAGCCTGGGACGGAATACCTACGAGCAGTACGTC.

This chain connects TRBV12-3 or TRBV12-4 to TRBJ1-3; 7 positions agree with TRBD1. The CDR3 runs to 13 residues. The J segment lost 7 bases and the V segment lost 5 bases, leaving 5 bases of the junction unmatched. This CDR3 is CASSTGVLNTIYF. CDR3 coding DNA: TGTGCCAGCAGTACAGGGGTTTTGAACACCATATATTTT.

The V call is TRBV7-9, the J call TRBJ2-5; 8 bases align to TRBD2. Germline lookup yields CDR1 SEHNR and CDR2 FQNEAQ (reference sequence). Trimming took 4 bases from V and 4 from J; bases not matched to a gene: 11. The CDR3 loop spans 16 amino acids. This chain's CDR3 is CASSYLRGGPGETQYF. The CDR3, as DNA: TGTGCCAGCAGCTATCTTCGGGGGGGGCCCGGAGAGACCCAGTACTTC. The full variable domain, with the rest looked up from reference TRBV7-9 and TRBJ2-5, is DTGVSQNPRHKITKRGQNVTFRCDPISEHNRLYWYRQTLGQGPEFLTYFQNEAQLEKSRLLSDRFSAERPKGSFSTLEIQRTEQGDSAMYLCASSYLRGGPGETQYFGPGTRLLVL.

CDR3 in DNA: TGCGCCAGCACCCTCTTCCGGGACACCTACACCGGGGAGCTGTTTTTT. This sequence encodes CASTLFRDTYTGELFF. V gene TRBV5-1 combines with J gene TRBJ2-2; D may be TRBD1 (6 bases). The germline V gene encodes CDR1 SGHRS and CDR2 YFSETQ. This CDR3 is 16 amino acids long. V lost 6 bases to trimming and J lost 3 bases, with 18 bases between them.

The CDR3 DNA reads as TGTGCCAGTAGTCAGGGTGATCAGACTGAAGCTTTCTTT. Residues: CASSQGDQTEAFF. This chain uses TRBV19 with TRBJ1-1, with a weak D call TRBD1 (5 bases). This CDR3 has 13 residues. Trimming left V 5 bases short and J 5 bases short, with 12 bases between. CDR1 is LNHDA and CDR2 is SQIVND in the germline V gene (reference sequence).

This clonotype was seen a handful of times. This sequence joins TRBV7-6 and TRBJ2-7, with D unresolved. V was cut by 3 bases and J by 6 bases, with 9 bases left in between. The germline V gene has CDR1 SGHVS and CDR2 FNYEAQ. The CDR3 runs to 12 residues. CDR3 DNA sequence: TGTGCCAGCAGCTTTTATGCAGCCGAGCAGTACGTC. This codes for CASSFYAAEQYV.

This clonotype was recorded a few times. The chain combines TRBV7-2 with TRBJ2-2, with D hard to call. Trimming cost V 10 bases and J 4 bases, with 13 bases left between them. The CDR3 contains 13 residues. Per the germline V gene, CDR1 is SGHTA and CDR2 is FQGNSA. The chain's CDR3 is CATLGSSTGELFF. The CDR3 region has the DNA TGTGCCACCCTGGGGTCGAGCACCGGGGAGCTGTTTTTT.

The V gene is TRBV28, the J gene TRBJ1-4, with D unresolved. Per germline, CDR1 MDHEN and CDR2 SYDVKM. The CDR3 extends over 12 amino acids. V lost 3 bases and J 8 bases, leaving 7 bases between the germline ends. CDR3 protein: CASSFVREKLFF. The CDR3 nucleotides read TGTGCCAGCAGTTTCGTTCGAGAAAAACTGTTTTTT. Full variable domain (outside the CDR3, taken from reference TRBV28 and TRBJ1-4): DVKVTQSSRYLVKRTGEKVFLECVQDMDHENMFWYRQDPGLGLRLIYFSYDVKMKEKGDIPEGYSVSREKKERFSLILESASTNQTSMYLCASSFVREKLFFGSGTQLSVL.

This chain links TRBV6-6 with TRBJ2-1; D might be TRBD1 or TRBD2, each matching 5 bases. The CDR3 length is 15 residues. Germline CDR1 and CDR2: MNHNY and SVGAGI (reference sequence). V lost 5 bases, J lost 4 bases, and 15 bases lay in between. The CDR3 sequence: CASSEGHGPYNEQFF. The CDR3 bases are TGTGCCAGCAGTGAGGGGCACGGGCCTTACAATGAGCAGTTCTTC.

As regards this clonotype: Sequence at one end of the junction differs from germline and may be a read error. This chain connects TRBV27 to TRBJ2-5; 9 bases are shared with TRBD2. The CDR3 sequence is 15 residues long. Germline V lookup: CDR1 MNHEY, CDR2 SMNVEV (reference sequence). This CDR3 is CANSLLRGGQETQYF. As DNA, the CDR3 is TGTGCCAACAGTTTATTGCGGGGGGGCCAAGAGACCCAGTACTTC.

The table lists this clonotype with a few counts. The rearrangement links TRBV18 to TRBJ2-7; TRBD2 might be the D (5 bases). V lost 6 bases to trimming and J lost 3 bases, with 18 bases between them. The CDR3 has 15 amino acids. Germline lookup yields CDR1 KGHSH and CDR2 LQKENI. CDR3 sequence reads: CASSPGSGSDYEQYF. As DNA, the CDR3 is TGTGCCAGCTCCCCTGGATCGGGGAGCGACTACGAGCAGTACTTC. Using reference TRBV18 and TRBJ2-7 for the parts outside the CDR3, the full variable domain is NAGVMQNPRHLVRRRGQEARLRCSPMKGHSHVYWYRQLPEEGLKFMVYLQKENIIDESGMPKERFSAEFPKEGPSILRIQQVVRGDSAAYFCASSPGSGSDYEQYFGPGTRLTVT.